This TCR beta chain was captured in a study of shared clonotypes between healthy human individuals. Some 30,000 T cell genomes (around 0.2 ug DNA) went into each sorted-subset replicate. Generated by immunoSEQ multiplex PCR, the TCRdb table keeps only in-frame clones and is missing some. The repertoire holds about 2 million clones, 95% seen once, with 0.1% to 0.15% in the top ten. Germline CDR1 and CDR2: MRHNA and SNTAGT. V was trimmed by 6 bases and J by 0 bases, leaving 18 bases between them. This CDR3 comprises 17 residues. The sequence came from a man between 18 and 29 years old in good health. Sequencing input: naive CD4+ T cells sorted from blood. Regarding subset: CD45RA+ positively selected. V gene TRBV6-4 combines with J gene TRBJ1-3; maybe TRBD1 (5 bases). CDR3 amino acids: CASRLGGREASGNTIYF. The DNA of the CDR3 is TGTGCCAGCAGGCTGGGCGGCAGGGAGGCCTCTGGAAACACCATATATTTT.